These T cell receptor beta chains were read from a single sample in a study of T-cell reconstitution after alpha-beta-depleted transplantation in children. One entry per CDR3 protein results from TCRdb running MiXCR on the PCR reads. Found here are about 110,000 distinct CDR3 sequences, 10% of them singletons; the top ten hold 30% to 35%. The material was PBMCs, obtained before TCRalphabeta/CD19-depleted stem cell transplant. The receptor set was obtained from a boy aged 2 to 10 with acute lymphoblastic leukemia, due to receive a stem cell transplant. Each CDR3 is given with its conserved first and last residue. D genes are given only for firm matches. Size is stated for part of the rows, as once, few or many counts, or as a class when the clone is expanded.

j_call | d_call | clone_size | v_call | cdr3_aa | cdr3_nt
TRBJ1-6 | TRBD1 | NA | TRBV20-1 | CCARESRLQGARSPLHF | TGCTGTGCTAGAGAGTCCAGGTTACAGGGGGCGAGATCACCCCTCCACTTT
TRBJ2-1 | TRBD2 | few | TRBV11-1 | CASSSPIRGVGTSDEQFF | TGTGCCAGCAGCTCTCCTATTCGGGGGGTCGGAACTAGCGATGAGCAGTTCTTC
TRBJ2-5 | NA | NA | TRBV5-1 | CASGHTPEGETQYF | TGCGCCAGCGGTCATACACCCGAGGGGGAGACCCAGTACTTC
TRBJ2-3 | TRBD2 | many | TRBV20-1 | CSARAATSGRGAHF | TGCAGTGCTAGAGCGGCGACTAGCGGGAGAGGAGCCCATTTT
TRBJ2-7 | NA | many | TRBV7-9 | CASSFGSQREQYF | TGTGCCAGCAGCTTTGGCAGCCAAAGGGAGCAGTACTTC
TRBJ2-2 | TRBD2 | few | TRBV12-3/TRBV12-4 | CASSLASGRVETGELFF | TGTGCCAGCAGTTTAGCTAGCGGGAGAGTGGAAACCGGGGAGCTGTTTTTT
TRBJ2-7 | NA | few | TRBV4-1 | CASSRHEASYEQYF | TGCGCCAGCAGCCGTCACGAAGCCTCCTACGAGCAGTACTTC
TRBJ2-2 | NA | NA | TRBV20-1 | CSATGELFF | TGCAGTGCCACCGGGGAGCTGTTTTTT
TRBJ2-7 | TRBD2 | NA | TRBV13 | CASSSVAGMGAYEQYF | TGTGCCAGCAGCTCAGTAGCGGGAATGGGGGCCTACGAGCAGTACTTC
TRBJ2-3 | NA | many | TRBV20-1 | CSARNYLTDTQYF | TGCAGTGCTAGAAACTACCTCACAGATACGCAGTATTTT
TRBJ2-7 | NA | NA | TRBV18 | CASSPNKGAGGEQYF | TGTGCCAGCTCACCAAATAAGGGGGCCGGGGGCGAGCAGTACTTC
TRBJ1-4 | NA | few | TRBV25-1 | CASRKGSEKLFF | TGTGCCAGCAGAAAGGGTAGTGAAAAACTGTTTTTT
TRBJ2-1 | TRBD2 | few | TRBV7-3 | CASSDLAGVRFF | TGTGCCAGCAGCGACTTAGCGGGAGTGCGGTTCTTC
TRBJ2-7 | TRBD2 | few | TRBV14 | CASSQRTSGRAEQYF | TGTGCCAGCAGCCAGAGGACTAGCGGGAGGGCCGAGCAGTACTTC
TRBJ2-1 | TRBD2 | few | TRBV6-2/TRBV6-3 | CASSPPGLAGGPGYNEQFF | TGTGCCAGCAGTCCACCGGGACTAGCGGGAGGGCCGGGCTACAATGAGCAGTTCTTC
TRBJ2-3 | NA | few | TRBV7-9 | CASSAGRDTQYF | TGTGCCAGCAGCGCCGGCCGGGATACGCAGTATTTT
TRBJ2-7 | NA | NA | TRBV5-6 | CASSLWTAYEQYF | TGTGCCAGCAGCTTATGGACTGCCTACGAGCAGTACTTC
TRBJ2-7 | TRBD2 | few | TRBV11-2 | CASSFVAGGGTYEQYF | TGTGCCAGCAGCTTCGTAGCGGGAGGTGGAACCTACGAGCAGTACTTC
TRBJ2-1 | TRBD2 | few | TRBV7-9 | CASFLAGIPEQFF | TGTGCCAGCTTCCTAGCGGGAATACCTGAGCAGTTCTTC
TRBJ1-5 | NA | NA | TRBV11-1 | CASSWGLNQPQHF | TGTGCCAGCAGCTGGGGACTCAATCAGCCCCAGCATTTT
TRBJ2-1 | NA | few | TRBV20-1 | CSARDRVGGGISSSYNEQFF | TGCAGTGCTAGAGATCGTGTGGGAGGGGGAATCTCGAGCTCCTACAATGAGCAGTTCTTC
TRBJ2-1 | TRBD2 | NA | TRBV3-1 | CASSPIAGEWDNEQFF | TGTGCCAGCAGCCCAATAGCGGGAGAGTGGGACAATGAGCAGTTCTTC
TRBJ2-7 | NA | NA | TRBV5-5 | CASSLEGAGTTYEQYF | TGTGCCAGCAGCTTGGAAGGGGCGGGGACAACCTACGAGCAGTACTTC
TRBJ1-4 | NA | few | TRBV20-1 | CSARGGGPSTEKLFF | TGCAGTGCTAGAGGAGGCGGACCCTCGACTGAAAAACTGTTTTTT
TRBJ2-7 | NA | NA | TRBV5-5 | CASSLAPGGTYEQYF | TGTGCCAGCAGCTTGGCCCCCGGAGGAACCTACGAGCAGTACTTC
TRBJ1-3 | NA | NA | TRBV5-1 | CASSLEVTTTGNTIYF | TGCGCCAGCAGCTTGGAGGTCACCACCACTGGAAACACCATATATTTT
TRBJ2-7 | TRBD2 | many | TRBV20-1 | CSASLLAGGREQYF | TGCAGTGCTAGCCTACTAGCGGGAGGACGGGAGCAGTACTTC
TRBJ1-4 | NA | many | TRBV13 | CASSLGTFNEKLFF | TGTGCCAGCAGCTTAGGGACATTTAATGAAAAACTGTTTTTT
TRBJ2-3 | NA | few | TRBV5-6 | CASSSGPTNTDTQYF | TGTGCCAGCAGTTCGGGACCGACGAACACAGATACGCAGTATTTT
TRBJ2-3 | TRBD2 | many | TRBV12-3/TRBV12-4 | CASSLESGLADTQYF | TGTGCCAGCAGTTTAGAGTCTGGACTAGCGGATACGCAGTATTTT
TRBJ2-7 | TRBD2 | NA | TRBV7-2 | CASSSSGGSSYEQYF | TGTGCCAGCAGCTCTAGCGGAGGCAGCTCCTACGAGCAGTACTTC
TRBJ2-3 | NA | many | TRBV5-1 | CASRGDTDTQYF | TGCGCCAGCAGAGGGGACACAGATACGCAGTATTTT
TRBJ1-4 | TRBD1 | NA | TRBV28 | CASSLGGTGEKLFF | TGTGCCAGCAGTTTAGGGGGGACAGGAGAAAAACTGTTTTTT
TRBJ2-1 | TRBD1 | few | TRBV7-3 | CASSLGTGLAFNEQFF | TGTGCCAGCAGCTTAGGGACAGGGCTCGCGTTCAATGAGCAGTTCTTC
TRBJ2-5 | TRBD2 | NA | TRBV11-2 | CASSLEGRLAGVGETQYF | TGTGCCAGCAGCTTAGAAGGTCGACTAGCGGGAGTGGGAGAGACCCAGTACTTC
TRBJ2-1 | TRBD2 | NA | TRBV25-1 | CASSELAGPKWEQFF | TGTGCCAGCAGTGAACTAGCGGGCCCCAAGTGGGAGCAGTTCTTC
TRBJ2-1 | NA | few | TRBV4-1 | CASSQEEDSNEQFF | TGCGCCAGCAGCCAAGAAGAGGACAGTAATGAGCAGTTCTTC
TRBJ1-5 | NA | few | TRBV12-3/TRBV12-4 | CASSSPSAANQPQHF | TGTGCCAGCAGTTCACCCTCGGCGGCAAATCAGCCCCAGCATTTT